This T cell receptor beta chain is from a study of CD8+ T cells in alopecia areata. On the study more broadly: A 6-month period off drug followed tofacitinib, which lasted 6 to 18 months.

The sequencing template was cDNA reverse transcribed from extracted RNA. This table comes from immunoSEQ multiplex PCR, and its TCRdb copy is limited to in-frame clones, with some not included. The sample holds 130,000 to 150,000 clones, around 49% seen once. The CDR3 loop spans 15 amino acids. CDR1 and CDR2 (germline): GTSNPN, SVGIG (reference sequence). The V gene end was trimmed by 0 bases and the J gene end by 5 bases; junction bases not matched to a gene: 6. Sequencing used CD4+ T cells sorted from blood, obtained at week 0. The chain has TRBV30 and TRBJ2-5, with 10 bases aligning to TRBD2. This receptor was obtained from a human donor with alopecia areata. The CDR3 region is CAWSVPSGRFETQYF. CDR3 nucleotides: TGTGCCTGGAGTGTACCTAGCGGGAGATTCGAGACCCAGTACTTC.